This TCR beta chain stems from a study of blood T cells in healthy people across ages. General study results and limits: The study found more naive CD4+ cells and higher diversity in long-lived than aged donors.

Primed by a sample-barcoded 5' primer and a J-beta primer mix, a second PCR proceeded for about 6 to 12 cycles. A single record per CDR3 protein comes from TCRdb applying MiXCR to the 5' RACE reads. The sample has some 1,000,000 distinct CDR3 sequences, under 30% seen once. Turning to this clonotype: Its antigen is not known.

This CDR3 spans 13 amino acids. Germline CDR1 is SQVTM and CDR2 is ANQGSEA. These records were also assigned to another study, of T cells of mothers and their children.

The TCR was taken from a girl between 2 and 10 years old in good health. J is TRBJ2-5 and V is TRBV29-1; 9 bases fit TRBD2. The J call is doubtful: the DNA matches TRBJ2-1 better. Sequences were obtained from blood. The CDR3 loop reads CSVLLAGVVEQFF. The DNA of the CDR3 is TGCAGCGTTTTGTTAGCGGGGGTGGTTGAGCAGTTCTTC.